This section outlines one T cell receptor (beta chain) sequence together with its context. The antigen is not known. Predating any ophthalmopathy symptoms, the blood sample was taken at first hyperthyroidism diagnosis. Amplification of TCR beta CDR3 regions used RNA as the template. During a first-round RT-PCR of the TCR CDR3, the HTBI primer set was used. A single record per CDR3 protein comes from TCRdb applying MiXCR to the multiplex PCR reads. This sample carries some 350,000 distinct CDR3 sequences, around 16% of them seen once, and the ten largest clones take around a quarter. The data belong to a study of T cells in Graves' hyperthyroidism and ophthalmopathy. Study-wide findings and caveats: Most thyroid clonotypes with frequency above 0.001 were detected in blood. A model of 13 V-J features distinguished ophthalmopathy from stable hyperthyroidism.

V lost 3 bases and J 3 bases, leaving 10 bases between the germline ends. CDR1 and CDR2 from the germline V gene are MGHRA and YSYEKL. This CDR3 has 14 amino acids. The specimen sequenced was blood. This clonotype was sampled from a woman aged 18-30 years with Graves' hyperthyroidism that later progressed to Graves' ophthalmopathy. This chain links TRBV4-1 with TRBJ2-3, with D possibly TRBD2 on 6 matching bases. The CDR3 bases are TGCGCCAGCAGCCAGGCGGAGGGGACAGATACGCAGTATTTT. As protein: CASSQAEGTDTQYF.